Sequencing of this TCR beta chain was carried out in a study of T cell repertoires in cytomegalovirus infection. Whole-study context: Matching HLA type and CMV infection were both indicated by public TCR beta signatures.

TCRdb itself ran the reads through MiXCR, one entry per CDR3 protein. The repertoire holds fewer than 550,000 distinct CDR3 sequences, with about 33% as singletons. The CDR3 is 12 residues long. The germline V gene encodes CDR1 SQVTM and CDR2 ANQGSEA. With 8 bases clipped from V and 1 base from J, the junction kept 3 bases outside the gene matches. The sequence was obtained from a human donor in good health (CMV status not recorded). Some clones in this sample may be carry-over from other donors' samples. This chain connects TRBV29-1 to TRBJ2-5, with TRBD1 matching over 8 bases. Sequenced material: PBMCs. CDR3 protein: CSLGTGQETQYF. The CDR3 nucleotides are TGCAGCTTAGGGACAGGCCAAGAGACCCAGTACTTC.